This T cell receptor beta chain was sequenced for a study of blood T cells in healthy people across ages. Through a sample-barcoded 5' primer and a J-beta primer mix, a second PCR was run for 7 to 11 cycles. Each single sample gave us at least 3 million CDR3-containing paired-end reads. TCRdb used MiXCR to reprocess the 5' RACE reads, holding one entry per CDR3 protein. This table has over a million distinct CDR3 sequences, around 40% appearing once. Overall study results and limits: Age showed a roughly linear inverse relationship with TCR beta diversity per million T cells. The donors' CMV status was not determined, possibly confounding changes in expanded clonotypes. A strong correlation was seen between TCR beta diversity and naive T cell percentage.

A few counts support this clonotype. The antigen is unknown. The sequence derives from a young woman in good health. Sequencing input: blood.

This CDR3 reads CASNERTDTQYF. CDR3 DNA sequence: TGTGCCAGCAATGAGCGGACAGATACGCAGTATTTT. The chain carries TRBV2 and TRBJ2-3; perhaps TRBD2 as D (5 bases). Germline loops: CDR1 SNHLY, CDR2 FYNNEI. V was clipped by 7 bases and J by 3 bases, with 8 bases between them. There are 12 residues in the CDR3. Based on the CDR3 plus reference TRBV2 and TRBJ2-3, the full variable domain is EPEVTQTPSHQVTQMGQEVILRCVPISNHLYFYWYRQILGQKVEFLVSFYNNEISEKSEIFDDQFSVERPDGSNFTLKIRSTKLEDSAMYFCASNERTDTQYFGPGTRLTVL.